Listed here are 15 T cell receptor beta chains from one sample, sequenced in a study of identical twins. One entry per CDR3 protein results from TCRdb running MiXCR on the 5' RACE reads. Among some 900,000 distinct CDR3 sequences listed, over 9% were seen once. The same data also contributed to another study, on yellow fever vaccine responses in identical twins.

The sequenced sample consisted of PBMCs. The source of these receptors is a woman under 30 in good health.

This clonotype was detected only a few times. The CDR3 DNA reads as TGTGCCACCAGTGATTTGCGGGCAGGGGGCAGTGAGACCCAGTACTTC. Translated, it gives CATSDLRAGGSETQYF. This chain joins TRBV24-1 and TRBJ2-5; 8 nucleotides agree with TRBD1. Germline CDR1 and CDR2: KGHDR and SFDVKD. This CDR3 comprises 16 residues. The trim removed 0 bases at V and 5 bases at J, leaving 7 bases unmatched.

This clonotype was seen repeatedly, ten times or more. This chain links TRBV12-3 or TRBV12-4 with TRBJ2-7; D is undetermined. This CDR3 region has 11 residues. Trimming took off 7 bases at V and 3 bases at J, with 7 bases between the two ends. Written as DNA, the CDR3 is TGTGCCAGCACAAAAAGCTACGAGCAGTACGTC. It is translated as CASTKSYEQYV.

This chain joins TRBV28 and TRBJ2-1; 8 bases align to TRBD1. After removal of 1 base from V and 5 bases from J, the junction contained 25 bases not matched to a gene. Germline V gene sequence: CDR1 MDHEN, CDR2 SYDVKM. This CDR3 region has 22 residues. DNA for the CDR3: TGTGCCAGCAGTTTATTTTTCAACAGGACTCCAGGACAGGGTGAGCGTCACAATGAGCAGTTCTTC. Translated, it gives CASSLFFNRTPGQGERHNEQFF.

The chain employs TRBV20-1 and TRBJ1-2; 7 bases map to TRBD1. J was trimmed by 6 bases and V by 0 bases; bases with no gene match: 22. The CDR3 sequence is 19 residues long. Germline V gene sequence: CDR1 DFQATT, CDR2 SNEGSKA (reference sequence). The chain's CDR3 is CSARDSDSPTQDRVHGYTF. The CDR3 DNA reads as TGCAGTGCTAGAGATTCAGATTCCCCAACCCAAGACAGGGTGCATGGCTACACCTTC.

This clonotype was seen a few times. V gene TRBV10-1 combines with J gene TRBJ1-5, with D uncertain. V shed 3 bases and J shed 2 bases, with 14 bases lying between them. Looked up from germline, CDR1 is WNHNN and CDR2 is SYGVQD (reference sequence). The CDR3 is 16 residues long. The CDR3, as DNA: TGCGCCAGCAGTGATATACCCCGTGGACGCAATCAGCCCCAGCATTTT. Protein: CASSDIPRGRNQPQHF.

The chain recombines TRBV7-9 with TRBJ1-2; a possible D gene is TRBD1 (5 bases). Germline V gene data show CDR1 as SEHNR and CDR2 as FQNEAQ (reference sequence). With 5 bases removed from V and 6 bases from J, the gap between germline ends came to 19 bases. This CDR3 has 15 residues. CDR3 in DNA: TGTGCCAGCAGCACCAACCAGGGTTTTGTAAATGGCTACACCTTC. Protein product: CASSTNQGFVNGYTF.

Ten or more counts support this clonotype. The rearrangement uses TRBV20-1 and TRBJ2-1; 9 positions match TRBD1. The CDR3 covers 13 residues. The V and J ends lost 0 bases and 7 bases, in that order; junction bases with no gene match: 1. The germline CDR1 and CDR2 sequences are DFQATT and SNEGSKA (reference sequence). The DNA of the CDR3 is TGCAGTGCTAGAGATGGGACAGGGAATGAGCAGTTCTTC. It translates to CSARDGTGNEQFF.

The V call is TRBV20-1, the J call TRBJ1-6, with D possibly TRBD1 on 6 matching bases. The V and J ends lost 5 bases and 6 bases respectively, with 11 bases between them. This CDR3 is built from 13 residues. The germline gives CDR1 DFQATT, CDR2 SNEGSKA (reference sequence). The CDR3 DNA follows: TGCAGTGCTCGAGGGGGGCTTAATTCACCCCTCCACTTT. Residues: CSARGGLNSPLHF.

This clonotype was found a few times. The chain joins TRBV29-1 to TRBJ2-7; 7 bases map to TRBD1. Germline CDR1 reads SQVTM; CDR2 reads ANQGSEA. With V trimmed by 5 bases and J by 3 bases, 4 bases remained unmatched. The CDR3 consists of 12 residues. The CDR3 bases are TGCAGCGTTTGGGACAGAATCTACGAGCAGTACTTC. Protein product: CSVWDRIYEQYF.

V is TRBV12-3 or TRBV12-4 and J is TRBJ1-1; no reliable D call. There are 14 residues in the CDR3. The germline V and J ends were trimmed by 2 bases and 6 bases, with 13 bases remaining between them. CDR3 nucleotide sequence: TGTGCCAGCAGTTTATCGTTTCGGTGGGCTGAAGCTTTCTTT. Translation gives CASSLSFRWAEAFF.

For this clonotype: Given a much more abundant clone one base away, this may be a read error. J is TRBJ2-1 and V is TRBV5-6; 8 bases agree with TRBD1. The germline V gene has CDR1 SGHDT and CDR2 YYEEEE. There are 15 residues in the CDR3. CDR3 loop: CASSNTGQGRNERFF. Written as DNA, the CDR3 is TGTGCCAGCAGCAACACCGGACAGGGCCGCAATGAGCGGTTCTTC.

The table lists this clonotype with a few counts. The V gene is TRBV20-1, the J gene TRBJ1-1, with D possibly TRBD1 on 5 matching bases. This CDR3 spans 13 amino acids. V gave up 6 bases and J gave up 5 bases, with 16 bases separating them. CDR1 DFQATT and CDR2 SNEGSKA come from the germline V gene (reference sequence). CDR3 in DNA: TGCAGTGCCCGGCGGGGGGTGTGGACTGAAGCTTTCTTT. This encodes CSARRGVWTEAFF.

This clonotype was observed a handful of times. The chain recombines TRBV11-2 with TRBJ1-6; D unclear. Germline lookup yields CDR1 SGHAT and CDR2 FQNNGV. V gave up 0 bases and J gave up 10 bases, with 7 bases separating them. The CDR3 loop spans 13 amino acids. The CDR3: CASSLDLVSPLHF. The CDR3 DNA reads as TGTGCCAGCAGCTTAGATCTTGTCTCACCCCTCCACTTT. Using reference TRBV11-2 and TRBJ1-6 for the parts outside the CDR3, the full variable domain is EAGVAQSPRYKIIEKRQSVAFWCNPISGHATLYWYQQILGQGPKLLIQFQNNGVVDDSQLPKDRFSAERLKGVDSTLKIQPAKLEDSAVYLCASSLDLVSPLHFGNGTRLTVT.

The table lists this clonotype with a few counts. The rearrangement uses TRBV6-4 and TRBJ1-6; D gene unclear. The CDR3 is 14 residues long. From germline, CDR1 is MRHNA and CDR2 SNTAGT. Trimming cost V 1 base and J 9 bases, with 10 bases left between them. In DNA form, the CDR3 reads TGTGCCAGCAGTGACTTGGTTTTTAGTTCACCCCTCCACTTT. It specifies CASSDLVFSSPLHF.

This clonotype was seen a few times. V is TRBV28 and J is TRBJ2-7; 8 bases align to TRBD1. Trimming removed 5 bases from V and 0 bases from J; junction bases left unmatched: 6. This CDR3 spans 15 amino acids. The germline CDR1 and CDR2 sequences are MDHEN and SYDVKM. CDR3 protein: CASSLTGGSSYEQYV. CDR3 sequence (DNA): TGTGCCAGCAGTCTTACAGGGGGAAGCTCCTACGAGCAGTACGTC.